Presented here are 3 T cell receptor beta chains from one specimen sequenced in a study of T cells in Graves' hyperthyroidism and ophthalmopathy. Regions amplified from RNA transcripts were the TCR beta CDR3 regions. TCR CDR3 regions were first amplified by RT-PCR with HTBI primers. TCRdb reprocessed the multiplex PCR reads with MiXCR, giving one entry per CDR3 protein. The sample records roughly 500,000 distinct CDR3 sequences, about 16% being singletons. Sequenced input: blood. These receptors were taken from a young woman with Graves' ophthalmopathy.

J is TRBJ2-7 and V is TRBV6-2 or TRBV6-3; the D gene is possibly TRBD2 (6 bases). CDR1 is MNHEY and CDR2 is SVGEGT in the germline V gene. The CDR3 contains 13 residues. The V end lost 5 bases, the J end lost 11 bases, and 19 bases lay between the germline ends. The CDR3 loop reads CASSTDRSREKYF. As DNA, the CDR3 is TGTGCCAGCAGTACGGACCGGTCACGGGAGAAGTACTTC.

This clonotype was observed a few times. The chain's CDR3 is CASSYSPGRNQPQHF. In DNA form, the CDR3 reads TGTGCCAGCAGTTACTCTCCGGGTAGAAATCAGCCCCAGCATTTT. The V call is TRBV6-5, the J call TRBJ1-5; D remains unclear. The ends were cut back, 0 bases at V and 4 bases at J, with 10 bases in the middle. The CDR3 sequence is 15 residues long. Germline assignment: CDR1 MNHEY and CDR2 SVGAGI.

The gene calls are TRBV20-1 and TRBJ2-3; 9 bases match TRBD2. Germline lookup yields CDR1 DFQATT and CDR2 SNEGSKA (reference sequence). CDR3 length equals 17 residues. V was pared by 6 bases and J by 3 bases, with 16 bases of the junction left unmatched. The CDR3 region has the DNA TGCAGTGCCGTACCTGGTTTAGCGGGAGTTGGAACAGATACGCAGTATTTT. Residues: CSAVPGLAGVGTDTQYF.